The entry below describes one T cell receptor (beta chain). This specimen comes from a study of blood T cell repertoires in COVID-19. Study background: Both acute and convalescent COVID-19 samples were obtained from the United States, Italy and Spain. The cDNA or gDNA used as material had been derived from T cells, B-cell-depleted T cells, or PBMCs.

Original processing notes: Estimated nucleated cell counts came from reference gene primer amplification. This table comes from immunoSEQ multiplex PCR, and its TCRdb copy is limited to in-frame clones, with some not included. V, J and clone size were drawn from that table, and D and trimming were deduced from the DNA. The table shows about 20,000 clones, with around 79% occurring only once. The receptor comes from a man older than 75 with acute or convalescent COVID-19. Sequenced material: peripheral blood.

CDR3 loop: CASSGGSTKASYEQYF. The CDR3 nucleotides are TGTGCCAGCAGTGGCGGCTCAACGAAAGCTTCCTACGAGCAGTACTTC. This chain connects TRBV6-1 to TRBJ2-7; unclear D gene. The CDR3 has 16 residues. In germline, CDR1 is MNHNS, CDR2 SASEGT. V was pared by 4 bases and J by 1 base, with 17 bases between.